This is a list of T cell receptor beta chains from one sample in a study of T cells in Graves' hyperthyroidism and ophthalmopathy. From the multiplex PCR reads, TCRdb called clonotypes with MiXCR, one entry per CDR3 protein. The top ten clones hold more than 5% of a sample with roughly 500,000 distinct CDR3 sequences, over 11% of them seen once. Sequencing was performed on blood. Receptors originate from a woman in her twenties or thirties with Graves' hyperthyroidism that later progressed to Graves' ophthalmopathy. Both conserved end residues are part of each CDR3. A D gene is named only where the DNA matches it firmly. Size is stated for part of the rows, as once, few or many counts, or as a class when the clone is expanded.

d_call: -; j_call: TRBJ2-5; v_call: TRBV11-3; clone_size: many; cdr3_aa: CASSLPFGVQGETQYF; cdr3_nt: TGTGCCAGCAGCTTACCGTTCGGGGTCCAGGGGGAGACCCAGTACTTC
d_call: -; j_call: TRBJ2-5; v_call: TRBV6-1; clone_size: -; cdr3_aa: CASSPGVLGTQYF; cdr3_nt: TGTGCCAGCAGTCCCGGGGTCTTAGGGACCCAGTACTTC
d_call: -; j_call: TRBJ2-3; v_call: TRBV5-1; clone_size: -; cdr3_aa: CASSLPGPTRDTQYF; cdr3_nt: TGCGCCAGCAGCCTTCCGGGACCCACGAGAGATACGCAGTATTTT
d_call: -; j_call: TRBJ1-6; v_call: TRBV18; clone_size: -; cdr3_aa: CASSPPAGDNSPLHF; cdr3_nt: TGTGCCAGCTCACCACCCGCAGGGGATAATTCACCCCTCCACTTT
d_call: -; j_call: TRBJ1-1; v_call: TRBV7-2; clone_size: many; cdr3_aa: CASSPTGTQNTEAFF; cdr3_nt: TGTGCCAGCAGCCCGACCGGGACCCAGAACACTGAAGCTTTCTTT
d_call: TRBD2; j_call: TRBJ2-5; v_call: TRBV20-1; clone_size: many; cdr3_aa: CSARSGLAGGPGETQYF; cdr3_nt: TGCAGTGCTAGATCTGGACTAGCGGGAGGGCCCGGGGAGACCCAGTACTTC
d_call: TRBD2; j_call: TRBJ2-7; v_call: TRBV7-8; clone_size: many; cdr3_aa: CASSYPGLGAYEQYF; cdr3_nt: TGTGCCAGCAGCTATCCGGGACTAGGGGCCTACGAGCAGTACTTC
d_call: TRBD1; j_call: TRBJ1-1; v_call: TRBV6-1; clone_size: many; cdr3_aa: CASSEMDREAEAFF; cdr3_nt: TGTGCCAGCAGTGAAATGGACAGGGAAGCTGAAGCTTTCTTT
d_call: -; j_call: TRBJ2-3; v_call: TRBV3-1; clone_size: many; cdr3_aa: CASTRRVNTDTQYF; cdr3_nt: TGTGCCAGCACCAGACGGGTCAACACAGATACGCAGTATTTT
d_call: -; j_call: TRBJ2-2; v_call: TRBV5-4; clone_size: -; cdr3_aa: CASSLGTLANTGELFF; cdr3_nt: TGTGCCAGCAGCCTGGGAACGCTAGCAAACACCGGGGAGCTGTTTTTT
d_call: -; j_call: TRBJ2-3; v_call: TRBV20-1; clone_size: many; cdr3_aa: CSARDWGTDTQYF; cdr3_nt: TGCAGTGCTAGAGATTGGGGCACAGATACGCAGTATTTT
d_call: TRBD2; j_call: TRBJ2-1; v_call: TRBV7-9; clone_size: many; cdr3_aa: CASSLEGLAGDYFQQFF; cdr3_nt: TGTGCCAGCAGCTTAGAGGGCCTAGCGGGAGATTATTTCCAGCAGTTCTTC
d_call: -; j_call: TRBJ2-7; v_call: TRBV20-1; clone_size: many; cdr3_aa: CSASKLDSYLSYEQYF; cdr3_nt: TGCAGTGCTAGCAAACTAGACAGCTACCTCTCCTACGAGCAGTACTTC
d_call: -; j_call: TRBJ2-2; v_call: TRBV19; clone_size: many; cdr3_aa: CASSTQRETGGVSTGELFF; cdr3_nt: TGTGCCAGTAGTACGCAGAGAGAGACAGGCGGTGTCAGCACCGGGGAGCTGTTTTTT
d_call: -; j_call: TRBJ2-7; v_call: TRBV20-1; clone_size: -; cdr3_aa: CSATDERKQTVQYF; cdr3_nt: TGCAGTGCCACCGATGAGCGGAAACAAACAGTGCAGTACTTC
d_call: -; j_call: TRBJ2-5; v_call: TRBV3-1; clone_size: many; cdr3_aa: CASAPSSRAETQYF; cdr3_nt: TGTGCCAGCGCCCCCTCCAGCAGGGCGGAGACCCAGTACTTC
d_call: TRBD2; j_call: TRBJ2-7; v_call: TRBV2; clone_size: many; cdr3_aa: CASTGLAGGFWQYF; cdr3_nt: TGTGCCAGCACTGGACTAGCGGGAGGCTTTTGGCAGTACTTC
d_call: -; j_call: TRBJ2-3; v_call: TRBV2; clone_size: once; cdr3_aa: CASSGGPGPSTDTQYF; cdr3_nt: TGTGCCAGCAGTGGGGGACCGGGACCAAGCACAGATACGCAGTATTTT
d_call: TRBD2; j_call: TRBJ2-1; v_call: TRBV11-2; clone_size: many; cdr3_aa: CASSETSGAYNEQFF; cdr3_nt: TGTGCCAGCAGCGAAACTAGCGGAGCCTACAATGAGCAGTTCTTC
d_call: -; j_call: TRBJ2-5; v_call: TRBV20-1; clone_size: many; cdr3_aa: CSAEDIEYQETQYF; cdr3_nt: TGCAGTGCTGAGGACATTGAGTACCAAGAGACCCAGTACTTC
d_call: TRBD1; j_call: TRBJ1-2; v_call: TRBV10-2; clone_size: few; cdr3_aa: CATTGGLNYGYTF; cdr3_nt: TGCGCCACAACAGGGGGCCTTAACTATGGCTACACCTTC
d_call: -; j_call: TRBJ2-5; v_call: TRBV9; clone_size: many; cdr3_aa: CASSVGARMEVETQYF; cdr3_nt: TGTGCCAGCAGCGTAGGGGCGAGGATGGAAGTAGAGACCCAGTACTTC
d_call: -; j_call: TRBJ2-7; v_call: TRBV3-1; clone_size: -; cdr3_aa: CASSQDKGRASEQYF; cdr3_nt: TGTGCCAGCAGCCAAGACAAAGGGCGGGCATCCGAGCAGTACTTC
d_call: -; j_call: TRBJ1-2; v_call: TRBV14; clone_size: few; cdr3_aa: CASSSHRGGYTF; cdr3_nt: TGTGCCAGCAGCTCCCACCGGGGGGGCTACACCTTC
d_call: TRBD2; j_call: TRBJ2-3; v_call: TRBV12-3/TRBV12-4; clone_size: many; cdr3_aa: CASSLGLVWDTQYF; cdr3_nt: TGTGCCAGCAGTTTGGGACTAGTATGGGATACGCAGTATTTT
d_call: -; j_call: TRBJ2-3; v_call: TRBV19; clone_size: -; cdr3_aa: CASTESDTQYF; cdr3_nt: TGTGCCAGTACGGAATCAGATACGCAGTATTTT
d_call: -; j_call: TRBJ2-5; v_call: TRBV20-1; clone_size: many; cdr3_aa: CSARARGAARYQETQYF; cdr3_nt: TGCAGTGCTAGAGCTAGGGGCGCGGCAAGGTACCAAGAGACCCAGTACTTC
d_call: -; j_call: TRBJ1-1; v_call: TRBV5-1; clone_size: many; cdr3_aa: CASSDSDPNTEAFF; cdr3_nt: TGCGCCAGCAGCGACAGTGACCCGAACACTGAAGCTTTCTTT
d_call: -; j_call: TRBJ1-1; v_call: TRBV28; clone_size: many; cdr3_aa: CASSVTLGTEAFF; cdr3_nt: TGTGCCAGCAGTGTCACTTTGGGCACTGAAGCTTTCTTT
d_call: -; j_call: TRBJ1-1; v_call: TRBV11-2; clone_size: many; cdr3_aa: CASSSHLTGAKTEAFF; cdr3_nt: TGTGCCAGCAGCTCCCATCTTACGGGGGCGAAGACTGAAGCTTTCTTT
d_call: -; j_call: TRBJ1-1; v_call: TRBV12-3/TRBV12-4; clone_size: -; cdr3_aa: CASSFIAGNTEAFF; cdr3_nt: TGTGCCAGCAGTTTTATCGCAGGGAACACTGAAGCTTTCTTT
d_call: TRBD2; j_call: TRBJ2-7; v_call: TRBV5-6; clone_size: few; cdr3_aa: CASSLEEGLGSYEQYF; cdr3_nt: TGTGCCAGCAGCTTAGAGGAAGGACTAGGATCTTACGAGCAGTACTTC
d_call: -; j_call: TRBJ2-1; v_call: TRBV28; clone_size: many; cdr3_aa: CASSFATTYNEQFF; cdr3_nt: TGTGCCAGCAGTTTCGCCACCACCTACAATGAGCAGTTCTTC
d_call: -; j_call: TRBJ2-1; v_call: TRBV7-2; clone_size: many; cdr3_aa: CASSPRGAPSYSYNEQFF; cdr3_nt: TGTGCCAGCAGCCCCCGGGGGGCCCCCTCCTATTCCTACAATGAGCAGTTCTTC
d_call: TRBD2; j_call: TRBJ2-1; v_call: TRBV24-1; clone_size: many; cdr3_aa: CATSDPSGRYYNEQFF; cdr3_nt: TGTGCCACCAGTGATCCAAGCGGGAGGTACTACAATGAGCAGTTCTTC
d_call: TRBD1; j_call: TRBJ2-1; v_call: TRBV20-1; clone_size: many; cdr3_aa: CSASSWDRGQNEQFF; cdr3_nt: TGCAGTGCTAGCTCCTGGGACAGGGGGCAAAATGAGCAGTTCTTC
d_call: TRBD2; j_call: TRBJ2-5; v_call: TRBV28; clone_size: many; cdr3_aa: CASSQGLAGYGETQYF; cdr3_nt: TGTGCCAGCAGTCAAGGACTAGCGGGATATGGAGAGACCCAGTACTTC
d_call: -; j_call: TRBJ1-3; v_call: TRBV6-1; clone_size: -; cdr3_aa: CASKPGTDGNTIYF; cdr3_nt: TGTGCCAGCAAGCCAGGGACCGACGGAAACACCATATATTTT
d_call: -; j_call: TRBJ2-2; v_call: TRBV2; clone_size: many; cdr3_aa: CASSDDTGELFF; cdr3_nt: TGTGCCAGCAGTGATGACACCGGGGAGCTGTTTTTT
d_call: -; j_call: TRBJ2-5; v_call: TRBV20-1; clone_size: -; cdr3_aa: CSARLLYQETQYF; cdr3_nt: TGCAGTGCTAGACTCTTGTACCAAGAGACCCAGTACTTC
d_call: -; j_call: TRBJ1-1; v_call: TRBV6-2/TRBV6-3; clone_size: few; cdr3_aa: CASSLPGYGGEAFF; cdr3_nt: TGTGCCAGCAGTCTACCGGGGTACGGGGGTGAAGCTTTCTTT
d_call: -; j_call: TRBJ1-6; v_call: TRBV30; clone_size: -; cdr3_aa: CAWSQATPGNSPLHF; cdr3_nt: TGTGCCTGGAGTCAAGCAACTCCAGGGAATTCACCCCTCCACTTT
d_call: TRBD1; j_call: TRBJ1-1; v_call: TRBV5-1; clone_size: -; cdr3_aa: CASSWTGYTEAFF; cdr3_nt: TGCGCCAGCAGCTGGACAGGGTACACTGAAGCTTTCTTT
d_call: -; j_call: TRBJ1-5; v_call: TRBV19; clone_size: few; cdr3_aa: CASSLGEGDQPQHF; cdr3_nt: TGTGCCAGTAGTTTAGGGGAAGGGGATCAGCCCCAGCATTTT
d_call: -; j_call: TRBJ1-5; v_call: TRBV28; clone_size: few; cdr3_aa: CASSALLQPQHF; cdr3_nt: TGTGCCAGCAGTGCCCTTCTCCAGCCCCAGCATTTT
d_call: TRBD2; j_call: TRBJ2-7; v_call: TRBV28; clone_size: many; cdr3_aa: CASSSQGAGVPYEQYF; cdr3_nt: TGTGCCAGCAGTTCTCAGGGAGCGGGAGTACCCTACGAGCAGTACTTC
d_call: -; j_call: TRBJ2-6; v_call: TRBV6-2/TRBV6-3; clone_size: many; cdr3_aa: CASSYSIPQARRVAGANVLTF; cdr3_nt: TGTGCCAGCAGTTACTCGATCCCACAGGCCCGGCGTGTAGCTGGGGCCAACGTCCTGACTTTC
d_call: -; j_call: TRBJ1-1; v_call: TRBV28; clone_size: few; cdr3_aa: CASIKKGVEAFF; cdr3_nt: TGTGCCAGCATCAAAAAGGGGGTGGAAGCTTTCTTT
d_call: -; j_call: TRBJ1-1; v_call: TRBV19; clone_size: many; cdr3_aa: CASSTAGMNTEAFF; cdr3_nt: TGTGCCAGTAGTACCGCAGGGATGAACACTGAAGCTTTCTTT
d_call: -; j_call: TRBJ2-1; v_call: TRBV19; clone_size: many; cdr3_aa: CASSIDELGSYNEQFF; cdr3_nt: TGTGCCAGTAGTATAGATGAGTTGGGCTCCTACAATGAGCAGTTCTTC
d_call: -; j_call: TRBJ2-5; v_call: TRBV2; clone_size: -; cdr3_aa: CASSHERRTPQYF; cdr3_nt: TGTGCCAGCAGTCACGAACGCCGTACACCCCAGTACTTC
d_call: -; j_call: TRBJ1-2; v_call: TRBV13; clone_size: -; cdr3_aa: CASSLEGRNGYTF; cdr3_nt: TGTGCCAGCAGCTTAGAGGGGCGTAATGGCTACACCTTC
d_call: TRBD1; j_call: TRBJ2-6; v_call: TRBV29-1; clone_size: many; cdr3_aa: CSVEDRAGANVLTF; cdr3_nt: TGCAGCGTTGAGGACAGGGCTGGGGCCAACGTCCTGACTTTC
d_call: -; j_call: TRBJ2-1; v_call: TRBV15; clone_size: many; cdr3_aa: CATSRVAYNEQFF; cdr3_nt: TGTGCCACCAGCAGAGTGGCTTACAATGAGCAGTTCTTC